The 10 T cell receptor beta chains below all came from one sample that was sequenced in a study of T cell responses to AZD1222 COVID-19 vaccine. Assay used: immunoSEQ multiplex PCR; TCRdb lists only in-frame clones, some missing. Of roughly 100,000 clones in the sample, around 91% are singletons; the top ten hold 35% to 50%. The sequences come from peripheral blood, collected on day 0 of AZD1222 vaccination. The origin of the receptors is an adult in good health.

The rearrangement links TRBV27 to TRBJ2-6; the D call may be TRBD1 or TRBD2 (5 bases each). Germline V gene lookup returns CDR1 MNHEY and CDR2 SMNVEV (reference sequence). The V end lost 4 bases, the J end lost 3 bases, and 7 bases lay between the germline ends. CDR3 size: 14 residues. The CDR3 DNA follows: TGTGCCAGCAGTTCAGGGAGTGGGGCCAACGTCCTGACTTTC. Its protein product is CASSSGSGANVLTF. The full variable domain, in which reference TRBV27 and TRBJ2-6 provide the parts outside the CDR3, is EAQVTQNPRYLITVTGKKLTVTCSQNMNHEYMSWYRQDPGLGLRQIYYSMNVEVTDKGDVPEGYKVSRKEKRNFPLILESPSPNQTSLYFCASSSGSGANVLTFGAGSRLTVL.

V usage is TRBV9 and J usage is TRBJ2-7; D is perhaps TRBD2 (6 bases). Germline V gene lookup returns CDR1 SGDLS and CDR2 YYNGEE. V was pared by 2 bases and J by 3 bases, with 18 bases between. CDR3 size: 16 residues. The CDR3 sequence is CASSVGAGGILYEQYF. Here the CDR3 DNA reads TGTGCCAGCAGCGTCGGCGCCGGGGGAATTCTCTACGAGCAGTACTTC.

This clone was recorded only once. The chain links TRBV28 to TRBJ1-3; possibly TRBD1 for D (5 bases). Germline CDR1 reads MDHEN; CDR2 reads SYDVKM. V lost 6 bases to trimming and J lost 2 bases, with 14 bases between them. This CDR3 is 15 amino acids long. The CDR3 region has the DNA TGTGCCAGCAGCCTCGGTCAGGGCCCTGGAAACACCATATATTTT. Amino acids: CASSLGQGPGNTIYF.

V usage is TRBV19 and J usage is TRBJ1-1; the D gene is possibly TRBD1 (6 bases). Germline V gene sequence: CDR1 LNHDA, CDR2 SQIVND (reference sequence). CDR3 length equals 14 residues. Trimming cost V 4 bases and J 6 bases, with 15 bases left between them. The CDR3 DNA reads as TGTGCCAGTAGTAAGGGGGGTTCGATCGCTGAAGCTTTCTTT. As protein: CASSKGGSIAEAFF.

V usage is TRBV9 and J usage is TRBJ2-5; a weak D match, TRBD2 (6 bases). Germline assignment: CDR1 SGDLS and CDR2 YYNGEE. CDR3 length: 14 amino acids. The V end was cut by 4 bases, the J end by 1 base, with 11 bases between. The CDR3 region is CASSSPGGQETQYF. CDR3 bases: TGTGCCAGCAGCTCGCCCGGGGGCCAAGAGACCCAGTACTTC.

The CDR3 is CASSLWGPRGEEEAFF. CDR3 nucleotides: TGTGCCAGCAGTTTATGGGGCCCCAGGGGAGAAGAAGAAGCTTTCTTT. The rearrangement joins TRBV28 to TRBJ1-1; tentatively, D is TRBD1 (6 bases). V lost 0 bases and J lost 8, with 19 bases in between. This CDR3 comprises 16 residues. Germline CDR1 MDHEN, CDR2 SYDVKM.

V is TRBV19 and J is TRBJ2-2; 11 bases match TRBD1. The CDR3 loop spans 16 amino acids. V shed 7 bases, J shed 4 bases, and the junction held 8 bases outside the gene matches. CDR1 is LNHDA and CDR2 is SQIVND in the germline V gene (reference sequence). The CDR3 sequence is CASTPPGTGGTGELFF. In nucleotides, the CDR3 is TGTGCCAGTACACCCCCCGGGACAGGGGGCACCGGGGAGCTGTTTTTT. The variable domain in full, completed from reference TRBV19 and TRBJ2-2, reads DGGITQSPKYLFRKEGQNVTLSCEQNLNHDAMYWYRQDPGQGLRLIYYSQIVNDFQKGDIAEGYSVSREKKESFPLTVTSAQKNPTAFYLCASTPPGTGGTGELFFGEGSRLTVL.

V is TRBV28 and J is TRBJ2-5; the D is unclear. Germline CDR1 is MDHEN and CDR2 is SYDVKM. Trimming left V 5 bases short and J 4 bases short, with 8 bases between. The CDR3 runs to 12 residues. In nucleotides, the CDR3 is TGTGCCAGCAGTCCCTACCGAGAGACCCAGTACTTC. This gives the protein CASSPYRETQYF.

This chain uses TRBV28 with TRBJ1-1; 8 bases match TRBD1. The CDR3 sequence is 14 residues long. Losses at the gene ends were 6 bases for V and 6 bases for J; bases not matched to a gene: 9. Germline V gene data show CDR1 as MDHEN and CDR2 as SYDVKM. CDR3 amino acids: CASSIPLTGAEAFF. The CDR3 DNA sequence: TGTGCCAGCAGCATTCCTCTGACAGGGGCTGAAGCTTTCTTT.

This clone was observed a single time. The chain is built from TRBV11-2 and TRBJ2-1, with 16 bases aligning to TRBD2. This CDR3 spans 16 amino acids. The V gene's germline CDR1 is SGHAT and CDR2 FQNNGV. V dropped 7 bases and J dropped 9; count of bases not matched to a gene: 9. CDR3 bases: TGTGCCAGCAACCCCCCGGGGACTAGCGGGAGGGGTGAGCAGTTCTTC. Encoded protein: CASNPPGTSGRGEQFF. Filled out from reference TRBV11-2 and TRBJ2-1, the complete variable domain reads EAGVAQSPRYKIIEKRQSVAFWCNPISGHATLYWYQQILGQGPKLLIQFQNNGVVDDSQLPKDRFSAERLKGVDSTLKIQPAKLEDSAVYLCASNPPGTSGRGEQFFGPGTRLTVL.